These 5 T cell receptor beta chains came from one sample sequenced in a study of cytomegalovirus exposure and HLA in healthy donors (dated by TCRdb to the late 2010s). Libraries were built with the immunoSEQ multiplex PCR assay. In TCRdb, the immuneACCESS table is reduced to in-frame sequences with V and J assigned. These tables do not hold every clone; where another copy was compared, an unresolved V gene accounts for under half, and the others remain unexplained. A total of some 140,000 clones appear in this sample, roughly nine tenths of them only once. 2.5% to 3.5% of the sample belongs to the ten largest clones. Sequencing was performed on PBMCs. Source of these receptors: a man aged 18 to 30 in good health and CMV-seronegative.

V gene TRBV2 combines with J gene TRBJ1-2; no definite D call. V lost 3 bases to trimming and J lost 8 bases, with 16 bases between them. There are 14 residues in the CDR3. Per germline, CDR1 SNHLY and CDR2 FYNNEI. The CDR3 loop reads CASSEASLRGGYTF. DNA for the CDR3: TGTGCCAGCAGTGAGGCCTCGCTCCGGGGAGGCTACACCTTC. Variable domain in full (rest from reference TRBV2 and TRBJ1-2): EPEVTQTPSHQVTQMGQEVILRCVPISNHLYFYWYRQILGQKVEFLVSFYNNEISEKSEIFDDQFSVERPDGSNFTLKIRSTKLEDSAMYFCASSEASLRGGYTFGSGTRLTVV.

The rearrangement uses TRBV5-1 and TRBJ2-1; 7 bases align to TRBD1. From germline, CDR1 is SGHRS and CDR2 YFSETQ. V lost 3 bases and J lost 4; bases outside the gene matches: 4. The CDR3 sequence is 14 residues long. In nucleotides, the CDR3 is TGCGCCAGCAGCTCTGGACAGGAGTACAATGAGCAGTTCTTC. This translates into CASSSGQEYNEQFF.

The chain employs TRBV27 and TRBJ1-2; the match to TRBD1 covers 10 bases. The CDR3 consists of 14 residues. From germline, CDR1 is MNHEY and CDR2 SMNVEV (reference sequence). J was trimmed by 7 bases and V by 3 bases; bases with no gene match: 5. The CDR3 loop reads CASSLTGTGVGYTF. As DNA, the CDR3 is TGTGCCAGCAGTTTGACCGGGACAGGGGTTGGCTACACCTTC.

This clone was observed a single time. J is TRBJ1-4 and V is TRBV23-1; 9 positions agree with TRBD1. TRBV23-1 is an open reading frame whose function is uncertain. The V gene end was trimmed by 9 bases and the J gene end by 8 bases; junction bases not matched to a gene: 19. The CDR3 consists of 17 residues. The CDR3 loop reads CASKKTGQGFLVEKLFF. The CDR3 bases are TGCGCCAGTAAGAAAACGGGACAGGGTTTCCTGGTCGAAAAACTGTTTTTT.

The chain is built from TRBV23-1 and TRBJ2-7; 12 bases agree with TRBD1. TRBV23-1 is an ORF, with its function uncertain. This CDR3 region has 21 residues. The trim removed 0 bases at V and 2 bases at J, leaving 17 bases unmatched. The CDR3 loop reads CASSQSIGRDRGRETAYEQYF. For the CDR3, the DNA is TGCGCCAGCAGTCAATCGATCGGCCGGGACAGGGGGCGCGAGACTGCCTACGAGCAGTACTTC.